Here is one T cell receptor (beta chain) with its context. The target antigen is unknown. The ends were cut back, 2 bases at V and 8 bases at J, with 19 bases in the middle. The CDR3 runs to 15 residues. Germline values: CDR1 SGHRS, CDR2 YFSETQ. This record comes from a study of T-cell reconstitution after alpha-beta-depleted transplantation in children. Findings of the study overall: Reports say that about two months after transplant, the alpha-beta T cells came out of several hundred graft clones that had expanded. Newly produced T cells mostly provided counts and TCRbeta diversity after one year, as hyperexpanded clones declined.

It was with unique molecular identifiers that the TCRbeta library was prepared. Each CDR3 protein is one row after TCRdb ran MiXCR on the PCR reads. The sample lists more than 200,000 distinct CDR3 sequences; around a sixth were seen once. The TCR comes from a male patient aged 2-10 years who had a stem cell transplant for acute lymphoblastic leukemia, so the T cells may come from the graft donor. This chain connects TRBV5-1 to TRBJ1-2, with D possibly matching TRBD1 (5 bases). Here the sequenced sample was PBMCs, mostly from graft donor cells, taken 360 days after TCRalphabeta/CD19-depleted stem cell transplant. Written as DNA, the CDR3 is TGCGCCAGCAGCTTCCGGGACCCCCAACTTTGGGGCTACACCTTC. Its protein is CASSFRDPQLWGYTF.